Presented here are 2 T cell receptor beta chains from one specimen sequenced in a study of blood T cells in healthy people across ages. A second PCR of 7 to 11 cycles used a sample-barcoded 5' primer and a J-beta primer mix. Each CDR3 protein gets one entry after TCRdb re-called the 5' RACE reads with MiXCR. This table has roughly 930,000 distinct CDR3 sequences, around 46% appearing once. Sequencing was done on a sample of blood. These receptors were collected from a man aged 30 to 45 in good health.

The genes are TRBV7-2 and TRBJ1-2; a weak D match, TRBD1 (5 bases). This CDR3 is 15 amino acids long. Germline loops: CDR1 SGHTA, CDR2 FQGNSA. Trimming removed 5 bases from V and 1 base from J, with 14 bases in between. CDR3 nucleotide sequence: TGTGCCAGCAGCCGGGCTGGGGCTCTTAACTATGGCTACACCTTC. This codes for CASSRAGALNYGYTF. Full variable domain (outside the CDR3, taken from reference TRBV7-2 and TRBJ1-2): GAGVSQSPSNKVTEKGKDVELRCDPISGHTALYWYRQSLGQGLEFLIYFQGNSAPDKSGLPSDRFSAERTGGSVSTLTIQRTQQEDSAVYLCASSRAGALNYGYTFGSGTRLTVV.

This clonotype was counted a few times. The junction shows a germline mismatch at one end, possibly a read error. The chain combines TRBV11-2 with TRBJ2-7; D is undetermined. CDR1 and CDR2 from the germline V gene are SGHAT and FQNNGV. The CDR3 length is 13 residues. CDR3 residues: CASTLRATYEQYF. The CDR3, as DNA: TGTGCCAGCACCTTAAGAGCAACCTACGAGCAGTACTTC.